Detailed here is one T cell receptor beta chain. Its matching antigen is unknown. As for time point: week 47, end of study. Each dose of the vaccine consisted of 300 ug of mutant IDH1 20-mer peptide, with topical imiquimod. The sample originates from a study of a mutant IDH1 vaccine in newly diagnosed glioma. Whole-study context: Either 4-6 weeks after radiotherapy alone or alongside temozolomide, vaccination was begun. Treated patients, approximately 62% male and roughly 40% female, averaged about 40 years of age. Previous treatment comprised radiotherapy, temozolomide, or both, mostly both. Study-wide findings and caveats: No link was apparently found between pseudoprogression and changes in top peripheral T cell clonotypes.

Some clones are missing from TCRdb's copy, which holds only in-frame ones; the method was immunoSEQ multiplex PCR. The sample carries fewer than 55,000 clones, 65% recorded once. The CDR3 totals 16 residues. Deletions cut 5 bases from V and 8 bases from J, with 21 bases between. Germline loops: CDR1 SEHNR, CDR2 FQNEAQ (reference sequence). The chain combines TRBV7-9 with TRBJ1-4; D unresolved. This receptor was taken from a man between 40 and 49 years old with glioma. Some clones in this sample may be carry-over from other donors' samples. Sequenced here: peripheral blood mononuclear cells (PBMCs), sampled from a glioma patient whose treatment included an IDH1 peptide vaccine. CDR3 loop: CASSPPGGRPAEKLFF. CDR3 coding DNA: TGTGCCAGCAGCCCCCCTGGAGGCCGCCCCGCGGAAAAACTGTTTTTT.